These 7 T cell receptor beta chains share one sample of origin, sequenced in a study of cytomegalovirus exposure and HLA in healthy donors. PCR involved 60 Vbeta and 13 Jbeta primers. Libraries were prepared by immunoSEQ multiplex PCR; TCRdb keeps only in-frame clonotypes and omits some of them. The sample shows around 100,000 clones, around 61% of them seen only once. Sequences were obtained from PBMCs. These receptors came from a woman between 50 and 59 years old in good health and CMV-seronegative.

The rearrangement uses TRBV7-9 and TRBJ1-1, with 7 bases lining up with TRBD1. The trim removed 4 bases at V and 4 bases at J, leaving 6 bases unmatched. The CDR3 loop spans 14 amino acids. Germline CDR1 SEHNR, CDR2 FQNEAQ (reference sequence). CDR3 sequence: CASSSRQGGTEAFF. CDR3 nucleotides: TGTGCCAGCAGCTCTAGACAGGGTGGCACTGAAGCTTTCTTT.

The rearrangement joins TRBV6-5 to TRBJ1-3; D not certain. V lost 8 bases and J lost 0, with 8 bases in between. The germline V gene has CDR1 MNHEY and CDR2 SVGAGI. The CDR3 length is 13 residues. This chain's CDR3 is CASFRGSGNTIYF. CDR3 nucleotides: TGTGCCAGCTTCAGAGGCTCTGGAAACACCATATATTTT.

The CDR3 sequence is CASSLLPGVSTDTQYF. Here the CDR3 DNA reads TGTGCCAGCAGCTTATTACCGGGGGTTAGCACAGATACGCAGTATTTT. This chain joins TRBV7-6 and TRBJ2-3; a possible D gene is TRBD2 (6 bases). This CDR3 spans 16 amino acids. Germline lookup yields CDR1 SGHVS and CDR2 FNYEAQ. The ends were cut back, 2 bases at V and 0 bases at J, with 12 bases in the middle.

The genes are TRBV19 and TRBJ2-3; TRBD2 is a possible D gene (6 bases). The germline gives CDR1 LNHDA, CDR2 SQIVND (reference sequence). The CDR3 loop spans 16 amino acids. V was pared by 6 bases and J by 5 bases, with 21 bases between. DNA of the CDR3: TGTGCCAGTAGCCAGAGTAGGGGCGGGAAGGGAGATACGCAGTATTTT. As protein: CASSQSRGGKGDTQYF.

The chain carries TRBV5-6 and TRBJ2-2; 7 bases are a match to TRBD2. V gave up 0 bases and J gave up 3 bases; unmatched junction bases: 2. Germline assignment: CDR1 SGHDT and CDR2 YYEEEE. The CDR3 totals 15 residues. The CDR3, as DNA: TGTGCCAGCAGCTTGGGCGGGGGTCACACCGGGGAGCTGTTTTTT. It specifies CASSLGGGHTGELFF.

This sequence joins TRBV5-4 and TRBJ1-2, with D unresolved. This CDR3 is built from 15 residues. Germline CDR1 and CDR2: SGHNT and YYREEE (reference sequence). Trimming stripped 4 bases from V and 4 bases from J, with 17 bases between. The CDR3 loop reads CASSPLEAGIYGYTF. CDR3 nucleotide sequence: TGTGCCAGCAGCCCCTTGGAGGCTGGGATCTATGGCTACACCTTC.

The gene calls are TRBV19 and TRBJ2-7; 12 positions agree with TRBD1. In germline, CDR1 is LNHDA, CDR2 SQIVND (reference sequence). V was pared by 5 bases and J by 4 bases, with 9 bases of the junction left unmatched. CDR3 size: 16 residues. In nucleotides, the CDR3 is TGTGCCAGTAGTTCTAAACGGGACAGGGGGCAATACGAGCAGTACTTC. Encoded protein: CASSSKRDRGQYEQYF.